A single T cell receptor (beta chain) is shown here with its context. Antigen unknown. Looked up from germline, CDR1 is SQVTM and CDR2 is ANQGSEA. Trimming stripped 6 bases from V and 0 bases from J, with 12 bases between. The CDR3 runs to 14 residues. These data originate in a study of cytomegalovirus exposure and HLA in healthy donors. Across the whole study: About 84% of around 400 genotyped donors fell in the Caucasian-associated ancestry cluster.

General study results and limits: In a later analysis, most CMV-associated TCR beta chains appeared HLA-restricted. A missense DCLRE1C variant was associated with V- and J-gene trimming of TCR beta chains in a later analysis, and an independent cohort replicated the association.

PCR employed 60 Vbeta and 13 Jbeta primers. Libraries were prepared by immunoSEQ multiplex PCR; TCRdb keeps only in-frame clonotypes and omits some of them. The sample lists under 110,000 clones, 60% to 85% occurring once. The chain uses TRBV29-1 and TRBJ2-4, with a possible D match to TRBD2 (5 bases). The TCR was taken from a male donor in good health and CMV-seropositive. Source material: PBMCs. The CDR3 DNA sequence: TGCAGCGTCTTGGAGGTAGTAGCCAAAAACATTCAGTACTTC. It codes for CSVLEVVAKNIQYF.